These 30 T cell receptor beta chains came from one sample sequenced in a study of early T cells in non-severe SARS-CoV-2 infection. One entry per CDR3 protein results from TCRdb running MiXCR on the 5' RACE reads. The table lists about 59,000 distinct CDR3 sequences, approximately 10% of them singletons. The material sequenced was whole blood. All receptors come from an adult who was a healthcare worker with PCR-confirmed SARS-CoV-2 infection or an uninfected control (not recorded which).

The rearrangement uses TRBV28 and TRBJ1-1, with 7 bases identical to TRBD1. Trimming removed 6 bases from V and 1 base from J; junction bases left unmatched: 5. The CDR3 is 14 residues long. Per germline, CDR1 MDHEN and CDR2 SYDVKM. In DNA, the CDR3 is TGTGCCAGCAGGGAGGGACAGCCGAACACTGAAGCTTTCTTT. Translating it yields CASREGQPNTEAFF.

This clonotype was observed many times. The J gene is TRBJ1-1, the V gene TRBV5-5; D is possibly TRBD1 (5 bases). Trimming took off 2 bases at V and 6 bases at J, with 20 bases between the two ends. Germline assignment: CDR1 SGHKS and CDR2 YYEKEE (reference sequence). This CDR3 contains 16 residues. The CDR3 DNA sequence: TGTGCCAGCAGCTTTTCCTCCTCAGGGTTTGGCGCTGAAGCTTTCTTT. Translation gives CASSFSSSGFGAEAFF.

This clonotype was seen at least ten times. The gene calls are TRBV7-9 and TRBJ2-5; the D is unclear. The germline CDR1 and CDR2 sequences are SEHNR and FQNEAQ (reference sequence). The CDR3 runs to 14 residues. Trimming pared 4 bases from V and 1 base from J, leaving 10 bases between. The CDR3, as DNA: TGTGCCAGCAGCTCCACAGAACTCCAAGAGACCCAGTACTTC. As protein: CASSSTELQETQYF.

In its sample, this clonotype was seen a few times. The V gene is TRBV6-2 or TRBV6-3, the J gene TRBJ2-1; 7 nucleotides line up with TRBD2. The CDR3 totals 14 residues. The junction had 8 bases not matched to a gene; V was cut back by 3 bases and J by 9 bases. CDR1 and CDR2 (germline): MNHEY, SVGEGT. Written as DNA, the CDR3 is TGTGCCAGCAGTTATGCGGGGGAATTCGGTGAGCAGTTCTTC. Amino acid sequence: CASSYAGEFGEQFF.

This clonotype was seen a handful of times. V usage is TRBV28 and J usage is TRBJ2-7; perhaps TRBD2 as D (6 bases). CDR1 is MDHEN and CDR2 is SYDVKM in the germline V gene. The CDR3 is 12 amino acids. V gave up 8 bases and J gave up 7 bases, with 15 bases separating them. In DNA form, the CDR3 reads TGTGCCAGCGGACAACTAGCCGGAGAGCAGTACTTC. As protein: CASGQLAGEQYF.

The gene calls are TRBV20-1 and TRBJ1-5; 9 bases fit TRBD1. The CDR3 runs to 16 residues. The germline V gene has CDR1 DFQATT and CDR2 SNEGSKA (reference sequence). Trimming took 5 bases from V and 2 from J; bases not matched to a gene: 10. CDR3 nucleotide sequence: TGCAGTGCTCACCAGACAGGGGGTATGGGCAATCAGCCCCAGCATTTT. It codes for CSAHQTGGMGNQPQHF.

This clonotype was recorded many times. This chain connects TRBV6-2 or TRBV6-3 to TRBJ2-7; no definite D call. This CDR3 region has 15 residues. V gave up 0 bases and J gave up 0 bases, with 9 bases separating them. CDR1 is MNHEY and CDR2 is SVGEGT in the germline V gene. The CDR3 sequence is CASSYSRQSSYEQYF. CDR3 nucleotide sequence: TGTGCCAGCAGTTACTCGAGACAAAGCTCCTACGAGCAGTACTTC.

This clonotype was recorded at least ten times. At one end, the junction sequence differs from germline, possibly due to a read error. The J gene is TRBJ2-3, the V gene TRBV7-7, with D unclear. In germline, CDR1 is SSHAT, CDR2 FNYEAQ (reference sequence). This CDR3 is built from 15 residues. The DNA of the CDR3 is TGTGCTAGCAGCTTATCCGGCTCCACGGTGGATACGCAGTATTTT. Translated, it gives CASSLSGSTVDTQYF.

V is TRBV20-1 and J is TRBJ2-7; 7 bases fit TRBD2. The V gene end was trimmed by 3 bases and the J gene end by 3 bases; junction bases not matched to a gene: 11. The length of the CDR3 is 15 residues. Germline V lookup: CDR1 DFQATT, CDR2 SNEGSKA (reference sequence). CDR3 nucleotide sequence: TGCAGTGCTAGTCCCGACTGGGAGGGGTTCTACGAGCAGTACTTC. Translation gives CSASPDWEGFYEQYF.

This clonotype was picked up many times. This sequence joins TRBV12-5 and TRBJ1-5, with D perhaps matching TRBD1 (5 bases). V was cut by 3 bases and J by 3 bases, with 9 bases left in between. CDR3 length equals 14 residues. Germline CDR1 and CDR2: LGHNT and FRNRAP. The CDR3 protein is CASGFDRLNQPQHF. CDR3 DNA: TGTGCTAGTGGTTTTGACAGACTCAATCAGCCCCAGCATTTT.

To note about this clonotype: A read error may produce the germline difference seen at one junction end. The chain is built from TRBV11-2 and TRBJ1-1; perhaps TRBD1 as D (6 bases). Per germline, CDR1 SGHAT and CDR2 FQNNGV. The CDR3 covers 14 residues. DNA for the CDR3: TGTGCCAACAGCCCGAGGACCGGGGGCTTCGAAGCTTTCTTT. It specifies CANSPRTGGFEAFF.

This chain uses TRBV4-2 with TRBJ2-7; D call uncertain. Trimming cost V 1 base and J 9 bases, with 13 bases left between them. Looked up from germline, CDR1 is LGHNA and CDR2 is YNFKEQ. CDR3 length: 13 amino acids. CDR3 DNA sequence: TGTGCCAGCAGCCAAGCGGCCGGGCCCGGGCAGTACTTC. Protein product: CASSQAAGPGQYF.

The V and J genes are TRBV10-2 and TRBJ2-3; tentative D call: TRBD2 (5 bases). This CDR3 region has 14 residues. With 3 bases removed from V and 0 bases from J, the gap between germline ends came to 7 bases. Germline CDR1 reads WSHSY; CDR2 reads SAAADI. CDR3 in amino acids: CASSDRTSTDTQYF. The CDR3 nucleotides are TGCGCCAGCAGTGACAGGACTAGCACAGATACGCAGTATTTT.

This clonotype was found a few times. The V and J genes are TRBV4-1 and TRBJ2-1, with 13 bases identical to TRBD2. The J segment lost 4 bases and the V segment lost 1 base, leaving 1 base of the junction unmatched. The germline V gene encodes CDR1 MGHRA and CDR2 YSYEKL. The CDR3 loop spans 16 amino acids. CDR3 DNA: TGCGCCAGCAGCCAAGCGGGACTAGCGGGGTACAATGAGCAGTTCTTC. Amino acids: CASSQAGLAGYNEQFF.

The CDR3 DNA is TGTGCCAGCAGCCCCGGGACTAGAGGACCCACAGATACGCAGTATTTT. Translating gives CASSPGTRGPTDTQYF. The V gene is TRBV6-2 or TRBV6-3, the J gene TRBJ2-3; 8 nucleotides match TRBD2. V gave up 6 bases and J gave up 2 bases; unmatched junction bases: 10. The CDR3 length is 16 residues. Per germline, CDR1 MNHEY and CDR2 SVGEGT.

At least ten counts were recorded for this clonotype. The CDR3 protein is CASSLRPSAASYEQYF. CDR3 nucleotides: TGTGCCAGCAGTCTTAGGCCTAGCGCAGCCTCCTACGAGCAGTACTTC. J is TRBJ2-7 and V is TRBV3-1, with D perhaps TRBD2 (6 bases). Germline loops: CDR1 LGHDT, CDR2 YNNKEL (reference sequence). The length of the CDR3 is 16 residues. Trimming stripped 6 bases from V and 0 bases from J, with 18 bases between.

In regard to this clonotype: Without the conserved terminal phenylalanine or tryptophan, this CDR3 likely stems from a read error. The rearrangement joins TRBV13 to TRBJ1-2; 10 bases line up with TRBD1. V gave up 4 bases and J gave up 3 bases; unmatched junction bases: 5. CDR1 PRHDT and CDR2 FYEKMQ come from the germline V gene (reference sequence). This CDR3 contains 15 residues. The CDR3 here is CASSSTGGGDYGYTL. The CDR3 region has the DNA TGTGCCAGCAGCTCGACAGGGGGCGGTGACTATGGCTACACCCTC.

The chain links TRBV21-1 to TRBJ1-5. TRBV21-1 is shown as a pseudogene. The CDR3 spans 13 residues. CDR3 DNA sequence: TGTGCCAGCAGCAAACCGAGTATCCAGCCCCAGCATTTT. Translating it yields CASSKPSIQPQHF.

The sample holds many counts of this clonotype. The gene calls are TRBV25-1 and TRBJ1-2; D is possibly TRBD1 (5 bases). Germline values: CDR1 MGHDK, CDR2 SYGVNS. CDR3 size: 13 residues. Trimming stripped 4 bases from V and 5 bases from J, with 11 bases between. The CDR3 sequence: CASSGGGPYGYTF. CDR3 nucleotide sequence: TGTGCCAGCAGTGGGGGGGGTCCATATGGCTACACCTTC.

This clonotype was seen repeatedly, ten times or more. V is TRBV6-1 and J is TRBJ1-1; D may be TRBD1 (5 bases). CDR1 and CDR2 from the germline V gene are MNHNS and SASEGT. The V gene lost 7 bases and the J gene lost 2 bases, with 14 bases spanning the gap. This CDR3 region has 14 residues. CDR3 loop: CASTFVRANTEAFF. The CDR3 bases are TGTGCCAGCACATTCGTCAGGGCAAACACTGAAGCTTTCTTT.

This chain uses TRBV7-3 with TRBJ2-3; TRBD2 matches 9 bases. CDR1 SGHTA and CDR2 FQGTGA come from the germline V gene. V trimming: 4 bases; J trimming: 5 bases; junction bases outside the gene matches: 7. The CDR3 runs 15 residues. The CDR3 region has the DNA TGTGCCAGCAGCTCCCGCGGGGGGGCCGTAGATACGCAGTATTTT. Protein sequence: CASSSRGGAVDTQYF.

This clonotype was recorded a few times. The V and J genes are TRBV4-3 and TRBJ1-1, with no clear D. Trimming left V 3 bases short and J 0 bases short, with 11 bases between. The CDR3 has 15 amino acids. Germline V gene lookup returns CDR1 LGHNA and CDR2 YSLEER. This CDR3 is CASSQDYSLNTEAFF. The CDR3 DNA sequence: TGCGCCAGCAGCCAGGATTACAGTTTGAACACTGAAGCTTTCTTT.

There are many counts of this clonotype. The rearrangement links TRBV20-1 to TRBJ2-7; D is unclear. V was pared by 6 bases and J by 0 bases, with 9 bases between. Germline CDR1 and CDR2: DFQATT and SNEGSKA (reference sequence). The CDR3 is 12 amino acids. The CDR3 bases are TGCAGTGCCGAACCGGGCTCCTACGAGCAGTACTTC. Amino acid sequence: CSAEPGSYEQYF.

In its sample, this clonotype was seen a few times. This chain links TRBV20-1 with TRBJ1-2; the match to TRBD1 covers 9 bases. Germline loops: CDR1 DFQATT, CDR2 SNEGSKA (reference sequence). The CDR3 is 15 residues long. The trim removed 3 bases at V and 7 bases at J, leaving 12 bases unmatched. The CDR3 sequence: CSASSTRGQGGGYTF. The DNA of the CDR3 is TGCAGTGCTAGCTCCACCCGGGGACAGGGAGGTGGCTACACCTTC.

The chain couples TRBV6-2 or TRBV6-3 to TRBJ2-1; 7 bases fit TRBD1. With V trimmed by 10 bases and J by 4 bases, 10 bases remained unmatched. There are 14 residues in the CDR3. Germline CDR1 is MNHEY and CDR2 is SVGEGT. Here the CDR3 reads CATSSGTDYNEQFF. The CDR3 region has the DNA TGTGCCACCTCCTCCGGGACAGATTACAATGAGCAGTTCTTC.

This clonotype was recorded at least ten times. The chain is built from TRBV12-5 and TRBJ2-7; possible D gene TRBD2, 5 bases. This CDR3 is 12 amino acids long. V lost 6 bases to trimming and J lost 7 bases, with 13 bases between them. Germline CDR1 and CDR2: LGHNT and FRNRAP. The CDR3: CASGRDSIEQYF. CDR3 in DNA: TGTGCTAGTGGCCGGGATTCTATAGAGCAGTACTTC.

This clonotype was seen more than once but under ten times. The chain employs TRBV5-1 and TRBJ1-2; D may be TRBD1 (6 bases). Looked up from germline, CDR1 is SGHRS and CDR2 is YFSETQ. This CDR3 contains 15 residues. The ends were cut back, 4 bases at V and 4 bases at J, with 17 bases in the middle. The CDR3: CASSPGPDRSYGYTF. CDR3 in DNA: TGCGCCAGCAGCCCGGGCCCAGACAGGAGCTATGGCTACACCTTC.

In its sample, this clonotype was seen a few times. The V gene is TRBV6-2 or TRBV6-3, the J gene TRBJ1-2; tentative D call: TRBD1 (5 bases). CDR1 is MNHEY, CDR2 SVGEGT, per germline. This CDR3 contains 14 residues. The V and J ends lost 2 bases and 8 bases respectively, with 15 bases between them. CDR3 sequence (DNA): TGTGCCAGCAGTTACCGGGGACGGCTAGTCGGCTACACCTTC. Its translation: CASSYRGRLVGYTF.

This rearrangement joins TRBV29-1 to TRBJ2-3; TRBD2 matches 12 bases. The trim removed 7 bases at V and 2 bases at J, leaving 10 bases unmatched. This CDR3 region has 16 residues. Germline lookup yields CDR1 SQVTM and CDR2 ANQGSEA. CDR3 DNA sequence: TGCAGCGCCGTACTTGGACTAGCGGGGTTCACAGATACGCAGTATTTT. It encodes CSAVLGLAGFTDTQYF.

This clonotype has more than one count but fewer than ten. V and J are TRBV4-3 and TRBJ2-3; D might be TRBD1 (5 bases). CDR3 size: 15 residues. V lost 0 bases, J lost 4 bases, and 11 bases lay in between. Germline V gene sequence: CDR1 LGHNA, CDR2 YSLEER. CDR3 loop: CASSQDRVFSDTQYF. CDR3 sequence (DNA): TGCGCCAGCAGCCAAGACAGGGTTTTTTCAGATACGCAGTATTTT.